This TCR beta chain was found in a study of vaccination effects on CD4 cells after COVID-19. Study outcomes and limitations: In vaccinees who were healthy, merely 1 out of 255 vaccine-induced clones cross-reacted with common cold coronaviruses.

Using viral peptide pools, the ViraFEST assay grew out antigen-specific CD4+ T cells prior to sequencing. With roughly 10 days of culture completed, CD4+ T cells were isolated. Of the BNT162b2 and mRNA-1273 vaccines, participants received two doses of one or the other. Method: immunoSEQ multiplex PCR; TCRdb's copy keeps in-frame clones and lacks some. The top ten hold about 1.4% of the sample, which has almost 70,000 clones, 74% seen once. From germline, CDR1 is SGHTA and CDR2 FQGTGA. The V and J ends lost 4 bases and 8 bases, in that order; junction bases with no gene match: 12. The CDR3 contains 16 residues. Points on this clone: Its antigen remains unknown.

The receptor comes from a human donor who received a COVID-19 vaccine. The genes are TRBV7-3 and TRBJ2-2; TRBD1 aligns across 8 bases. The starting material was CD4+ T cells from PBMCs cultured with HCoV-229E spike peptides, obtained after COVID-19 vaccination. CDR3 coding DNA: TGTGCCAGCAGCTCTTTGACCGGGACAGGATTTGGGGAGCTGTTTTTT. It is translated as CASSSLTGTGFGELFF.